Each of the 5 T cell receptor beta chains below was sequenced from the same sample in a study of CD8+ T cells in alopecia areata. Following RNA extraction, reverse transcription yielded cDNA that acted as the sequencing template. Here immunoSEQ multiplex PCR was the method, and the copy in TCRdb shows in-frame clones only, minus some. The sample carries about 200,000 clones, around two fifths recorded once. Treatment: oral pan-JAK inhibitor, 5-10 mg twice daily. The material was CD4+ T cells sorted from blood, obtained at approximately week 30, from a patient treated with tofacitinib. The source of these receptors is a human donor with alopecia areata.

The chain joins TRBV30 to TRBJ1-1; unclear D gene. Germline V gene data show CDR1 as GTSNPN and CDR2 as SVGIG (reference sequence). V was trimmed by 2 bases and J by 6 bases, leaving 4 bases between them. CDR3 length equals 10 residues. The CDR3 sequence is CAWSRPEAFF. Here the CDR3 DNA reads TGTGCCTGGAGTAGGCCTGAAGCTTTCTTT. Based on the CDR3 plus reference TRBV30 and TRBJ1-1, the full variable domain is SQTIHQWPATLVQPVGSPLSLECTVEGTSNPNLYWYRQAAGRGLQLLFYSVGIGQISSEVPQNLSASRPQDRQFILSSKKLLLSDSGFYLCAWSRPEAFFGQGTRLTVV.

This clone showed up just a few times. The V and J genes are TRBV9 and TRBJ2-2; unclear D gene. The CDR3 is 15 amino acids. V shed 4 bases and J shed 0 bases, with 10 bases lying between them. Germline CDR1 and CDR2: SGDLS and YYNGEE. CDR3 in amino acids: CASSPILANTGELFF. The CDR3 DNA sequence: TGTGCCAGCAGCCCAATTCTAGCGAACACCGGGGAGCTGTTTTTT.

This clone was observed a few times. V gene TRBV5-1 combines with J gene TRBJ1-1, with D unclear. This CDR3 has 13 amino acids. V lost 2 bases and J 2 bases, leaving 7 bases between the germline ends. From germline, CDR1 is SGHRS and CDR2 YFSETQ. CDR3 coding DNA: TGCGCCAGCAGCTTTGGACCTAACACTGAAGCTTTCTTT. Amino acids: CASSFGPNTEAFF.

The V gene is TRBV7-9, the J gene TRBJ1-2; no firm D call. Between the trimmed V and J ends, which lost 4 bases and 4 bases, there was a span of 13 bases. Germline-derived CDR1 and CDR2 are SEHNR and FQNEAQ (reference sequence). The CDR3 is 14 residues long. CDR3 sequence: CASSSALRGYGYTF. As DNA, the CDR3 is TGTGCCAGCAGCTCCGCGCTTCGGGGCTATGGCTACACCTTC.

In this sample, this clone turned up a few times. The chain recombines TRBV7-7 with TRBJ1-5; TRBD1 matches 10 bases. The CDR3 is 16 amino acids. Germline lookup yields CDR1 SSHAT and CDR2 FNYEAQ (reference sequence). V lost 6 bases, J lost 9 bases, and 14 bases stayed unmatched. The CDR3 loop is CASRPVGTGDPSPQHF. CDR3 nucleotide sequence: TGTGCCAGCAGACCCGTCGGGACAGGGGACCCATCGCCCCAGCATTTT.